This T cell receptor beta chain was observed in a study of cytotoxic CD8 clonotypes in ibrutinib-treated CLL. Study context: Responses comprised approximately 24 partial and 2 complete; at median around 70 months, approximately 14 remained remitted and about 12 progressed. Across samples, productive templates numbered about 280,000 and productive rearrangements reached about 100,000 on average.

General observations from the study: Private clonotypes, not public ones, expanded at ibrutinib response.

Trimming removed 6 bases at V and 4 bases at J, with 13 bases between. The CDR3 is 13 amino acids. Germline assignment: CDR1 SGDLS and CDR2 YYNGEE. Remarks on this clone: Antigen specificity is unknown.

Library input was 1.5 to 2 micrograms of DNA from cryopreserved PBMCs. Generated by immunoSEQ multiplex PCR, the TCRdb table keeps only in-frame clones and is missing some. Among fewer than 400,000 clones listed, 67% were seen once. The material sequenced was PBMCs, taken after 36 months of ibrutinib treatment. This rearrangement joins TRBV9 to TRBJ1-2; D remains unclear. The TCR comes from a human donor with chronic lymphocytic leukemia. The CDR3 nucleotides are TGTGCCAGCACCGCTGGAAAGAGCTATGGCTACACCTTC. Translating gives CASTAGKSYGYTF. Variable domain in full (rest from reference TRBV9 and TRBJ1-2): DSGVTQTPKHLITATGQRVTLRCSPRSGDLSVYWYQQSLDQGLQFLIQYYNGEERAKGNILERFSAQQFPDLHSELNLSSLELGDSALYFCASTAGKSYGYTFGSGTRLTVV.